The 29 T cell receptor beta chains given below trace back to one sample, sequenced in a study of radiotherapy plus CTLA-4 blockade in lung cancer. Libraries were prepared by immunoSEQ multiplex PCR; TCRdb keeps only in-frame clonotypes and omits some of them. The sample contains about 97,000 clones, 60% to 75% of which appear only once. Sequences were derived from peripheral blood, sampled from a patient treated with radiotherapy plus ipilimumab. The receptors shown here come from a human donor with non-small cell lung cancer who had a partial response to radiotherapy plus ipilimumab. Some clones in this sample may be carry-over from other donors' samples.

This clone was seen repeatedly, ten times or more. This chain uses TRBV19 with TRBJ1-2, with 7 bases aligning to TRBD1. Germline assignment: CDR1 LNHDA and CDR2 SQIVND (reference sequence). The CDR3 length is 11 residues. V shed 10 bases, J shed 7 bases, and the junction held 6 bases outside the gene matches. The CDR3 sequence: CAIRGGRGYTF. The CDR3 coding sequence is TGTGCCATAAGAGGGGGCCGTGGCTACACCTTC.

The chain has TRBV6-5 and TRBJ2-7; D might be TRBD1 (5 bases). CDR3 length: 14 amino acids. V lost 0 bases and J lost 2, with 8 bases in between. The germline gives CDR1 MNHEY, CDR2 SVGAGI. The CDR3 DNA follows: TGTGCCAGCAGTTACTCAGACAGCACCTACGAGCAGTACTTC. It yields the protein CASSYSDSTYEQYF.

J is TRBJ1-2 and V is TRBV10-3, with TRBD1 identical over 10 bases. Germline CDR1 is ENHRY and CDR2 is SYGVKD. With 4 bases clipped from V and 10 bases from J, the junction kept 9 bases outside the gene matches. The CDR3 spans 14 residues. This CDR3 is CAISATGQGKDYTF. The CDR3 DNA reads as TGTGCCATCAGTGCTACGGGACAGGGGAAAGACTACACCTTC.

The DNA for the CDR3 is TGTGCCAGCAGCCTCACTAGCGGGGCGACCTACGAGCAGTACTTC. Translating gives CASSLTSGATYEQYF. The chain is built from TRBV6-1 and TRBJ2-7; 10 bases line up with TRBD2. With 6 bases clipped from V and 2 bases from J, the junction kept 7 bases outside the gene matches. The CDR3 length is 15 residues. Germline CDR1 reads MNHNS; CDR2 reads SASEGT.

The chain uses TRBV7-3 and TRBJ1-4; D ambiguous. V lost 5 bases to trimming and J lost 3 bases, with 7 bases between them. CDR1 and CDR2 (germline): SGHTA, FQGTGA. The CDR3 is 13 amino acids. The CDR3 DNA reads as TGTGCCAGCAGCAAGTCGGCTAATGAAAAACTGTTTTTT. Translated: CASSKSANEKLFF.

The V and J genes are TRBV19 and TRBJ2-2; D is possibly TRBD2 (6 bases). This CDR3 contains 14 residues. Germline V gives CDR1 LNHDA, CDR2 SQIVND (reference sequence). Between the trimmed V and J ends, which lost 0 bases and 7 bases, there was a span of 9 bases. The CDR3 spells CASSIEAGGGELFF. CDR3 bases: TGTGCCAGTAGTATAGAAGCGGGTGGCGGGGAGCTGTTTTTT.

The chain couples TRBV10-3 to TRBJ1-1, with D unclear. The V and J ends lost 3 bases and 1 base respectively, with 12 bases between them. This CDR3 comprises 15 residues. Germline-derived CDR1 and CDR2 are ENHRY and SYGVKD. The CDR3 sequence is CAISDPAAENTEAFF. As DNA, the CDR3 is TGTGCCATCAGTGATCCCGCGGCAGAGAACACTGAAGCTTTCTTT.

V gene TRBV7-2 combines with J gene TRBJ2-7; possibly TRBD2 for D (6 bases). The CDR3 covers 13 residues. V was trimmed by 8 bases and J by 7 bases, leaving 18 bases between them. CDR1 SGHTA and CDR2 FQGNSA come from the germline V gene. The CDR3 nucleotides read TGTGCCAGCGGGCGGGGCCCTCGGGGGGAGCAGTACTTC. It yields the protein CASGRGPRGEQYF.

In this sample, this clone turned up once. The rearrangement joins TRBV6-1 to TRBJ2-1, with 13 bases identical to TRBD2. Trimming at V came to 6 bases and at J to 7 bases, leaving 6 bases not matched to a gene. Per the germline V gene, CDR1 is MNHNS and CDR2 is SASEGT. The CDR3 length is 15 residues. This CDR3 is CASRWTSGSRNEQFF. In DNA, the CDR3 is TGTGCCAGCAGGTGGACTAGCGGGAGTCGGAATGAGCAGTTCTTC.

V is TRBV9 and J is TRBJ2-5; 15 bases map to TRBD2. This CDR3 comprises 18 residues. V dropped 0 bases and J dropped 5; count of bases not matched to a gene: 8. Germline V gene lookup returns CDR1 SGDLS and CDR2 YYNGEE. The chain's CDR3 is CASSVGTSGGGIRETQYF. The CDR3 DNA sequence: TGTGCCAGCAGCGTAGGGACTAGCGGGGGGGGAATAAGGGAGACCCAGTACTTC. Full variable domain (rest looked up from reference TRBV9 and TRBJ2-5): DSGVTQTPKHLITATGQRVTLRCSPRSGDLSVYWYQQSLDQGLQFLIQYYNGEERAKGNILERFSAQQFPDLHSELNLSSLELGDSALYFCASSVGTSGGGIRETQYFGPGTRLLVL.

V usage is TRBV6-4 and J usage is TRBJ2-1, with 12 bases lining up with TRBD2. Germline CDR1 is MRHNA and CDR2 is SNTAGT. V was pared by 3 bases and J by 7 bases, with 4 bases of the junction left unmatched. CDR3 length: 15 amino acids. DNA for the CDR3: TGTGCCAGCAGTGAGAGGACTAGCGGGAAAAATGAGCAGTTCTTC. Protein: CASSERTSGKNEQFF.

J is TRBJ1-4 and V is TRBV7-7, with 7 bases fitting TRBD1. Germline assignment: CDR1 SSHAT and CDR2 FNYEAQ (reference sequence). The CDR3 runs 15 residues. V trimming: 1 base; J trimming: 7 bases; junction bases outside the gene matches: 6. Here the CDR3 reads CASSLGRGRIEKLFF. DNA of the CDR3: TGTGCCAGCAGCTTAGGAAGGGGGCGCATTGAAAAACTGTTTTTT.

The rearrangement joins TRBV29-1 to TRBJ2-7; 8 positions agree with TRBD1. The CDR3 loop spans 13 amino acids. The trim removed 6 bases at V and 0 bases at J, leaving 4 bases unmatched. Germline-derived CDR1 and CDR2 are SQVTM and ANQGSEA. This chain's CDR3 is CSVGTGPSYEQYF. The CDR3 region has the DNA TGCAGCGTCGGGACAGGACCCTCCTACGAGCAGTACTTC.

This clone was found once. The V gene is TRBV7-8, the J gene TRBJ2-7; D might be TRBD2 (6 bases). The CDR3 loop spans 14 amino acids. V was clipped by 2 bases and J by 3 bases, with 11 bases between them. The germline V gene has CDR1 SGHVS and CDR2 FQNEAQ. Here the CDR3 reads CASSLSGSLYEQYF. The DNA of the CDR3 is TGTGCCAGCAGCTTAAGCGGGTCCCTCTACGAGCAGTACTTC.

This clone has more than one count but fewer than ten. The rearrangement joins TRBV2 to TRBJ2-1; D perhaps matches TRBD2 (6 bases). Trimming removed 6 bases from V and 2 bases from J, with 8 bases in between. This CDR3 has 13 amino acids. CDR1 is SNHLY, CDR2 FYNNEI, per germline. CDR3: CASRGRTYNEQFF. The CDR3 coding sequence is TGTGCCAGCAGAGGGAGGACCTACAATGAGCAGTTCTTC.

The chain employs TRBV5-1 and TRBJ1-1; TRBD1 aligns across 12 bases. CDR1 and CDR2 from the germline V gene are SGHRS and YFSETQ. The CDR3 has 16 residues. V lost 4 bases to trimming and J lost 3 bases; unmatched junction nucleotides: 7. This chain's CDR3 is CASSRAGTGGHTEAFF. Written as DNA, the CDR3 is TGCGCCAGCAGCAGGGCCGGGACAGGGGGCCACACTGAAGCTTTCTTT.

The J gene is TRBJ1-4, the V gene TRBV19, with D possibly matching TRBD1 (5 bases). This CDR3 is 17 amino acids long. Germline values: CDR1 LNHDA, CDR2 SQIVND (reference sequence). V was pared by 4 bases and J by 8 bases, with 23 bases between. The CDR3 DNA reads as TGTGCCAGTAGTACCCTCGGACACCTACTTCTGAACGAAAAACTGTTTTTT. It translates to CASSTLGHLLLNEKLFF.

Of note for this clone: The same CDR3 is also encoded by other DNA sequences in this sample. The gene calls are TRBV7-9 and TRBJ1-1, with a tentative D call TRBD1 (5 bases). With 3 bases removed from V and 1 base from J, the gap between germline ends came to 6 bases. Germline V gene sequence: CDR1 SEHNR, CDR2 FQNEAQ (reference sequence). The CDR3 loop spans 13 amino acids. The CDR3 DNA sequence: TGTGCCAGCAGCTTGGACACGAACACTGAAGCTTTCTTT. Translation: CASSLDTNTEAFF.

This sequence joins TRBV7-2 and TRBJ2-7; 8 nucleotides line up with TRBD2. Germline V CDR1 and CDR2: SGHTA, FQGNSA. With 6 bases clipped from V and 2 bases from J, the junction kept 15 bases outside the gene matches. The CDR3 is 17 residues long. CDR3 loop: CASSFGGGGSGTYEQYF. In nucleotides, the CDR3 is TGTGCCAGCAGTTTCGGGGGGGGAGGGTCCGGGACCTACGAGCAGTACTTC.

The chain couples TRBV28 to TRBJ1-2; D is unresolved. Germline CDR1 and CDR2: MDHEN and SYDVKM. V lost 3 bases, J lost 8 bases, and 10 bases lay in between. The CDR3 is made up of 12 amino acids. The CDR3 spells CASSLMGRGYTF. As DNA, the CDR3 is TGTGCCAGCAGTTTGATGGGCCGGGGCTACACCTTC.

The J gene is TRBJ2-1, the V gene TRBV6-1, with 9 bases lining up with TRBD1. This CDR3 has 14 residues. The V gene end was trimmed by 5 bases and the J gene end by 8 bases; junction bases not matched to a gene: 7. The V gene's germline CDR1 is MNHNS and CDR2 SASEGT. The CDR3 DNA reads TGTGCCAGCAGTACAGGGGGCGCGGGTGATGAGCAGTTCTTC. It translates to CASSTGGAGDEQFF.

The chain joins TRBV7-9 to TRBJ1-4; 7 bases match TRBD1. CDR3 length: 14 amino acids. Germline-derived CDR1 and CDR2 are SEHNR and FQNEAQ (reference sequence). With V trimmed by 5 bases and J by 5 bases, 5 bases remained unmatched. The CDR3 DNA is TGTGCCAGCAGCCGCGGGACAGAGAATGAAAAACTGTTTTTT. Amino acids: CASSRGTENEKLFF.

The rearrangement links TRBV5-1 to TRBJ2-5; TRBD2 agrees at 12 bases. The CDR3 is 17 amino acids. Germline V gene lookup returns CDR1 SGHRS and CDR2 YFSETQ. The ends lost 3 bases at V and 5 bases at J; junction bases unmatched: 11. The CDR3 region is CASSSRGTSGPTETQYF. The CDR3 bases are TGCGCCAGCAGCTCTAGGGGGACTAGCGGGCCAACGGAGACCCAGTACTTC.

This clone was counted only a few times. The chain's CDR3 is CASSPGQSNQPQHF. The CDR3 nucleotides read TGTGCCAGCAGCCCGGGACAGAGCAATCAGCCCCAGCATTTT. This chain joins TRBV28 and TRBJ1-5, with TRBD1 matching 7 bases. CDR1 is MDHEN and CDR2 is SYDVKM in the germline V gene. V lost 6 bases, J lost 1 base, and 3 bases stayed unmatched. The CDR3 consists of 14 residues.

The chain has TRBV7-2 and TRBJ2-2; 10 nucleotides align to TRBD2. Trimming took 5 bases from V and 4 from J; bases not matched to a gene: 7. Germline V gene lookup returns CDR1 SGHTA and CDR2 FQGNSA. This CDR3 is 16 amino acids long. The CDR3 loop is CASSLSSGGATGELFF. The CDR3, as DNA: TGTGCCAGCAGCCTTTCTAGCGGGGGAGCCACCGGGGAGCTGTTTTTT. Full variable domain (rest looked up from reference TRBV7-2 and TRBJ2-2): GAGVSQSPSNKVTEKGKDVELRCDPISGHTALYWYRQSLGQGLEFLIYFQGNSAPDKSGLPSDRFSAERTGGSVSTLTIQRTQQEDSAVYLCASSLSSGGATGELFFGEGSRLTVL.

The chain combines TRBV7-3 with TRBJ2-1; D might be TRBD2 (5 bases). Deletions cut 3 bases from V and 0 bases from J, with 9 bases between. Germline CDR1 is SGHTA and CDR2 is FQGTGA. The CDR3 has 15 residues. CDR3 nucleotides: TGTGCCAGCAGCTTTCAAGCGGCCTCCTACAATGAGCAGTTCTTC. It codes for CASSFQAASYNEQFF.

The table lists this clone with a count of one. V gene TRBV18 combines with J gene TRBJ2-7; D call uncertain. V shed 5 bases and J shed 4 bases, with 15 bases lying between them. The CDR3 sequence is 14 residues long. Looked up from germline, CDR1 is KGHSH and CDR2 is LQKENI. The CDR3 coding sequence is TGTGCCAGCTCAGGATACACTACAAATTACGAGCAGTACTTC. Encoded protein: CASSGYTTNYEQYF.

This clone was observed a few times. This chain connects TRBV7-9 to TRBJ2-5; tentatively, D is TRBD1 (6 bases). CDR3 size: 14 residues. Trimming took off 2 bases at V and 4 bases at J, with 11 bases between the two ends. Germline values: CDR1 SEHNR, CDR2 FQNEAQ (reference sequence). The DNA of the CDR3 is TGTGCCAGCAGCTTAAGGGCAGGGGTAGAGACCCAGTACTTC. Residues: CASSLRAGVETQYF.

CDR3 coding DNA: TGCGCCAGCAGCTCAGGGACTAGCTACGAGCAGTACTTC. Its protein is CASSSGTSYEQYF. V and J are TRBV5-1 and TRBJ2-5, with TRBD2 matching over 8 bases. Gene TRBJ2-7 matches the end of the DNA better, so the J call may be wrong. Looked up from germline, CDR1 is SGHRS and CDR2 is YFSETQ. The CDR3 contains 13 residues.